This TCR beta chain was sequenced during a study of cytomegalovirus exposure and HLA in healthy donors. Study-wide results and caveats: Presence/absence analyses treated sequencing depth as roughly uniform across donors. A later analysis found TCR association rates differed by HLA locus, highest for DRB1 and lowest for HLA-C. Altogether, 150 or so TCR beta chains were recorded as cytomegalovirus-associated.

CDR1 and CDR2 (germline): SGHAT, FQNNGV. The CDR3 runs 14 residues. Trimming removed 6 bases from V and 3 bases from J; junction bases left unmatched: 8. This clone has a single count. As yet, its antigen is unknown. It was with 60 Vbeta and 13 Jbeta primers that the PCR ran. Assay: immunoSEQ multiplex PCR; the TCRdb copy retains only in-frame clones and omits some. Seen here are about 120,000 clones, about 70% observed once, and the top ten hold approximately 2%. The sequencing input was PBMCs. The TCR sequence derives from a human donor in good health. This chain links TRBV11-2 with TRBJ2-7, with TRBD2 matching 7 bases. CDR3 sequence reads: CASSSSGIYYEQYF. CDR3 sequence (DNA): TGTGCCAGCAGTTCTAGCGGAATATACTACGAGCAGTACTTC.